These 10 T cell receptor beta chains were sequenced from one sample in a study of type 1 regulatory T cells (TCRdb year 2021). Their cognate antigens are unknown. The data were produced on an Illumina MiSeq. Through fastp at Q25 and MiXCR, TCRdb rebuilt clones from the public reads, retaining in-frame beta chains. Each CDR3 protein appears once, grouped with its most common genes and DNA. The sample table holds tens of thousands of distinct CDR3 sequences, of which roughly half were seen once. The ten biggest clones cover about 2% of the sample. The sequencing sample was made of cultured non-Tr1 T cells, either the whole culture or a sorted T cell fraction (not recorded which). Sample cell subset or site, as interpreted from the label and publication: non-Tr1 population from the T-allo10 product. The receptors originated from a human donor in good health.

This sequence joins TRBV7-2 and TRBJ2-7; unclear D gene. The germline CDR1 and CDR2 sequences are SGHTA and FQGNSA. The V and J ends lost 1 base and 1 base respectively, with 5 bases between them. The length of the CDR3 is 13 residues. Here the CDR3 reads CASSLVQSYEQYF. Here the CDR3 DNA reads TGTGCCAGCAGCTTAGTTCAGTCCTACGAGCAGTACTTC.

This clonotype was counted only a few times. This sequence joins TRBV12-3 or TRBV12-4 and TRBJ1-5, with D possibly matching TRBD1 (6 bases). This CDR3 has 14 amino acids. With 6 bases removed from V and 7 bases from J, the gap between germline ends came to 16 bases. CDR3 region: CASRIVGGGQPQHF. CDR3 sequence (DNA): TGTGCCAGCAGGATCGTTGGGGGCGGACAGCCCCAGCATTTT.

This clonotype was observed a handful of times. The chain couples TRBV20-1 to TRBJ2-7; D is unclear. Between the trimmed V and J ends, which lost 4 bases and 0 bases, there was a span of 7 bases. The germline V gene encodes CDR1 DFQATT and CDR2 SNEGSKA (reference sequence). The CDR3 length is 12 residues. The CDR3 DNA reads as TGCAGTGCTATGTACCCCTCCTACGAGCAGTACTTC. Residues: CSAMYPSYEQYF.

The J gene is TRBJ1-3, the V gene TRBV3-1; no reliable D call. V lost 6 bases, J lost 4 bases, and 16 bases lay in between. Germline CDR1 and CDR2: LGHDT and YNNKEL (reference sequence). CDR3 length: 15 amino acids. The CDR3: CASRQQAGRGNTIYF. CDR3 coding DNA: TGTGCCAGCAGACAACAAGCAGGAAGAGGAAACACCATATATTTT.

DNA for the CDR3: TGTGCCAGTAGTATAGGGGCGCGTGCGGGCACTGAAGCTTTCTTT. It specifies CASSIGARAGTEAFF. The rearrangement joins TRBV19 to TRBJ1-1; no clear D. Trimming stripped 1 base from V and 4 bases from J, with 13 bases between. The CDR3 runs to 15 residues. Germline V gene lookup returns CDR1 LNHDA and CDR2 SQIVND (reference sequence). Together with reference TRBV19 and TRBJ1-1, the CDR3 gives the full variable domain: DGGITQSPKYLFRKEGQNVTLSCEQNLNHDAMYWYRQDPGQGLRLIYYSQIVNDFQKGDIAEGYSVSREKKESFPLTVTSAQKNPTAFYLCASSIGARAGTEAFFGQGTRLTVV.

The chain's CDR3 is CASSRIGTSIGAEAFF. CDR3 sequence (DNA): TGTGCCAGCAGCCGAATCGGGACCTCGATCGGCGCTGAAGCTTTCTTT. The chain is built from TRBV6-2 or TRBV6-3 and TRBJ1-1; D is perhaps TRBD1 (5 bases). The length of the CDR3 is 16 residues. Germline CDR1 MNHEY, CDR2 SVGEGT. Trimming left V 6 bases short and J 6 bases short, with 23 bases between.

This chain links TRBV5-1 with TRBJ2-5, with D possibly being TRBD2 (5 bases). Germline CDR1 reads SGHRS; CDR2 reads YFSETQ. This CDR3 is 16 amino acids long. Trimming removed 0 bases at V and 1 base at J, with 13 bases between. The DNA of the CDR3 is TGCGCCAGCAGCTTGGGAGGGCAGGCCGGCCAAGAGACCCAGTACTTC. Its translation is CASSLGGQAGQETQYF.

The V and J genes are TRBV3-1 and TRBJ1-4; D may be TRBD1 (6 bases). This CDR3 is built from 14 residues. Germline assignment: CDR1 LGHDT and CDR2 YNNKEL (reference sequence). V was cut by 2 bases and J by 11 bases, with 15 bases left in between. The CDR3 loop is CASSQSGTFAKLFF. The CDR3 coding sequence is TGTGCCAGCAGCCAAAGCGGGACATTCGCCAAACTGTTTTTT.

This clonotype was seen a handful of times. The rearrangement links TRBV18 to TRBJ2-7; D gene uncertain. Trimming shortened V by 2 bases and J by 6 bases, and 8 bases separated the two germline ends. Germline assignment: CDR1 KGHSH and CDR2 LQKENI. The CDR3 spans 12 residues. The DNA of the CDR3 is TGTGCCAGCTCACCAACAGCCTCCGAGCAGTACTTC. The encoded protein is CASSPTASEQYF.

The chain carries TRBV20-1 and TRBJ2-4, with 9 nucleotides matching TRBD1. CDR1 and CDR2 (germline): DFQATT, SNEGSKA (reference sequence). The CDR3 has 18 amino acids. V lost 5 bases and J lost 0; bases outside the gene matches: 14. CDR3 in DNA: TGCAGTGCTGGACCAAATTTACAGGGGGCGGGAGCCAAAAACATTCAGTACTTC. It translates to CSAGPNLQGAGAKNIQYF.